Each of the 16 T cell receptor beta chains below was sequenced from the same sample in a study of Ad26.COV2.S vaccination and SARS-CoV-2 variants. Profiling relied on immunoSEQ multiplex PCR, and the TCRdb table lists in-frame clones only, not all of them. The data contain about 380,000 clones, about four fifths of them seen just once; the ten biggest clones take up approximately 7.8%. Regarding treatment: 15 to 20 received Ad26.COV2.S at low or high dose, single or two shots; a few received placebo; per-sample allocation not given. Vaccine and placebo recipients were sampled on day 63 after the first injection. Sequencing was performed on peripheral blood, taken in a trial of Ad26.COV2.S vaccine versus placebo. The receptors were gathered from a person aged 18-65 years who received the Ad26.COV2.S COVID-19 vaccine or a placebo.

The chain uses TRBV7-9 and TRBJ1-6; possible D gene TRBD1, 5 bases. This CDR3 has 15 amino acids. CDR1 and CDR2 from the germline V gene are SEHNR and FQNEAQ (reference sequence). The V and J ends lost 5 bases and 7 bases respectively, with 15 bases between them. The CDR3 DNA reads TGTGCCAGCAGCGGCCAGGGCAGCCCAAATTCACCCCTCCACTTT. It specifies CASSGQGSPNSPLHF.

This clone has only a few counts. The chain employs TRBV19 and TRBJ2-1; 7 nucleotides agree with TRBD2. The germline V gene encodes CDR1 LNHDA and CDR2 SQIVND (reference sequence). Trimming at V came to 6 bases and at J to 0 bases, leaving 8 bases not matched to a gene. There are 16 residues in the CDR3. CDR3 region: CASSHTSASSYNEQFF. In nucleotides, the CDR3 is TGTGCCAGTAGCCACACTAGCGCGAGCTCCTACAATGAGCAGTTCTTC.

V gene TRBV6-6 combines with J gene TRBJ1-6; 10 nucleotides match TRBD1. Germline loops: CDR1 MNHNY, CDR2 SVGAGI (reference sequence). V shed 8 bases, J shed 8 bases, and the junction held 9 bases outside the gene matches. This CDR3 is built from 15 residues. CDR3 bases: TGTGCCAGCCGGTTCTACGGGACAGGGGATTCACCCCTCCACTTT. It translates to CASRFYGTGDSPLHF.

V usage is TRBV9 and J usage is TRBJ2-2; 9 bases line up with TRBD2. The CDR3 totals 15 residues. V was pared by 0 bases and J by 4 bases, with 1 base of the junction left unmatched. CDR1 is SGDLS, CDR2 YYNGEE, per germline. The CDR3 here is CASSVGGGATGELFF. The DNA of the CDR3 is TGTGCCAGCAGCGTAGGCGGGGGGGCCACCGGGGAGCTGTTTTTT.

This clone was found once. V gene TRBV7-9 combines with J gene TRBJ1-2, with no clear D. The CDR3 is 13 amino acids. Germline CDR1 is SEHNR and CDR2 is FQNEAQ (reference sequence). The V end lost 3 bases, the J end lost 7 bases, and 12 bases lay between the germline ends. The CDR3 here is CASSLEVLGGYTF. The CDR3, as DNA: TGTGCCAGCAGCTTGGAAGTGTTGGGTGGCTACACCTTC.

The J gene is TRBJ1-3, the V gene TRBV6-5; TRBD1 might be the D (5 bases). Trimming removed 2 bases from V and 2 bases from J, with 13 bases in between. CDR1 is MNHEY and CDR2 is SVGAGI in the germline V gene. The length of the CDR3 is 16 residues. The CDR3 reads CASSYPGDPAGNTIYF. CDR3 bases: TGTGCCAGCAGTTACCCGGGGGACCCCGCTGGAAACACCATATATTTT.

This chain links TRBV19 with TRBJ1-1, with 8 bases that match TRBD1. With V trimmed by 5 bases and J by 5 bases, 10 bases remained unmatched. Per the germline V gene, CDR1 is LNHDA and CDR2 is SQIVND (reference sequence). CDR3 length: 15 amino acids. In nucleotides, the CDR3 is TGTGCCAGTAGTTCTGACAGGGGAGTGGGTACTGAAGCTTTCTTT. It specifies CASSSDRGVGTEAFF.

CDR3 in amino acids: CASSIAGGETDTQYF. As DNA, the CDR3 is TGTGCCAGCAGCATAGCGGGGGGGGAGACAGATACGCAGTATTTT. The chain uses TRBV2 and TRBJ2-3; 11 positions match TRBD2. V lost 6 bases to trimming and J lost 3 bases; unmatched junction nucleotides: 5. CDR3 length equals 15 residues. CDR1 is SNHLY, CDR2 FYNNEI, per germline.

The chain couples TRBV7-3 to TRBJ1-1, with D uncertain. CDR1 is SGHTA, CDR2 FQGTGA, per germline. Deletions cut 3 bases from V and 1 base from J, with 9 bases between. This CDR3 contains 14 residues. CDR3 protein: CASSLAGGNTEAFF. In DNA, the CDR3 is TGTGCCAGCAGCTTGGCCGGCGGGAACACTGAAGCTTTCTTT.

The rearrangement uses TRBV5-1 and TRBJ1-5; D gene uncertain. The germline V and J ends were trimmed by 4 bases and 4 bases, with 12 bases remaining between them. This CDR3 is built from 14 residues. From germline, CDR1 is SGHRS and CDR2 YFSETQ. CDR3 coding DNA: TGCGCCAGCAGCAACGACGGACTTAATCAGCCCCAGCATTTT. This translates into CASSNDGLNQPQHF.

In this sample, this clone turned up once. The chain carries TRBV20-1 and TRBJ2-3; no firm D call. The CDR3 has 13 residues. Germline-derived CDR1 and CDR2 are DFQATT and SNEGSKA (reference sequence). V was clipped by 3 bases and J by 6 bases, with 13 bases between them. The CDR3 nucleotides are TGCAGTGCTAGTAGGCCCGCCCGGGATACGCAGTATTTT. This translates into CSASRPARDTQYF.

Turning to this clone: The germline gene is not matched at one end of the junction; a read error may be the cause. The chain carries TRBV7-2 and TRBJ2-7; perhaps TRBD2 as D (5 bases). Germline V lookup: CDR1 SGHTA, CDR2 FQGNSA. The CDR3 has 12 amino acids. In DNA, the CDR3 is TGTGCCAGCAGCTTATGGGGTCAAGGACTCGTCTTC. Translating gives CASSLWGQGLVF.

The chain links TRBV9 to TRBJ2-1; D is perhaps TRBD2 (7 bases). Per the germline V gene, CDR1 is SGDLS and CDR2 is YYNGEE. This CDR3 contains 15 residues. Deletions cut 3 bases from V and 8 bases from J, with 18 bases between. CDR3 sequence (DNA): TGTGCCAGCAGCGAGGGGGGGACCACGGCATATGAGCAGTTCTTC. This gives the protein CASSEGGTTAYEQFF.

This chain uses TRBV2 with TRBJ1-2; 7 bases line up with TRBD1. CDR3 size: 14 residues. Losses at the gene ends were 6 bases for V and 8 bases for J; bases not matched to a gene: 12. The V gene's germline CDR1 is SNHLY and CDR2 FYNNEI. CDR3 protein: CASSPGTVKPGYTF. The CDR3 DNA follows: TGTGCCAGCAGCCCCGGGACAGTCAAACCCGGCTACACCTTC.

The J gene is TRBJ2-4, the V gene TRBV11-2, with a weak D call TRBD2 (6 bases). The CDR3 runs to 14 residues. Germline V gene sequence: CDR1 SGHAT, CDR2 FQNNGV. Trimming removed 11 bases from V and 0 bases from J, with 14 bases in between. The CDR3 DNA is TGTGCCTGCCGGGGGACTGTAGCCAAAAACATTCAGTACTTC. Its protein product is CACRGTVAKNIQYF.

This chain links TRBV7-9 with TRBJ2-7; D may be TRBD1 (7 bases). The germline gives CDR1 SEHNR, CDR2 FQNEAQ (reference sequence). The length of the CDR3 is 14 residues. V gave up 0 bases and J gave up 6 bases, with 12 bases separating them. The CDR3 here is CASSLAEGALEQYF. In DNA form, the CDR3 reads TGTGCCAGCAGCTTAGCGGAGGGGGCCCTCGAGCAGTACTTC.